Sequencing of this T cell receptor (beta chain) was carried out in a study of beta chain features in type 1 diabetes. Findings of the study overall: Insertions at VDJ junctions were less frequent in type 1 diabetes patients. These patients also deleted more nucleotides at the same junctions.

To note about this clone: Antigen: not known.

cDNA synthesis used the whole RNA isolate, giving expressed TCRB sequences. Assay: immunoSEQ multiplex PCR; the TCRdb copy retains only in-frame clones and omits some. This table has a few hundred thousand clones, approximately 31% appearing once. The germline V gene encodes CDR1 GTSNPN and CDR2 SVGIG (reference sequence). Trimming stripped 2 bases from V and 5 bases from J, with 9 bases between. The CDR3 covers 12 residues. The sequence derives from a man between 18 and 35 years old in good health. Input material: naive CD4+ T cells from blood. This chain uses TRBV30 with TRBJ2-5; D is ambiguous. The CDR3 loop is CAWSPIWETQYF. The CDR3 nucleotides are TGTGCCTGGAGTCCCATCTGGGAGACCCAGTACTTC.